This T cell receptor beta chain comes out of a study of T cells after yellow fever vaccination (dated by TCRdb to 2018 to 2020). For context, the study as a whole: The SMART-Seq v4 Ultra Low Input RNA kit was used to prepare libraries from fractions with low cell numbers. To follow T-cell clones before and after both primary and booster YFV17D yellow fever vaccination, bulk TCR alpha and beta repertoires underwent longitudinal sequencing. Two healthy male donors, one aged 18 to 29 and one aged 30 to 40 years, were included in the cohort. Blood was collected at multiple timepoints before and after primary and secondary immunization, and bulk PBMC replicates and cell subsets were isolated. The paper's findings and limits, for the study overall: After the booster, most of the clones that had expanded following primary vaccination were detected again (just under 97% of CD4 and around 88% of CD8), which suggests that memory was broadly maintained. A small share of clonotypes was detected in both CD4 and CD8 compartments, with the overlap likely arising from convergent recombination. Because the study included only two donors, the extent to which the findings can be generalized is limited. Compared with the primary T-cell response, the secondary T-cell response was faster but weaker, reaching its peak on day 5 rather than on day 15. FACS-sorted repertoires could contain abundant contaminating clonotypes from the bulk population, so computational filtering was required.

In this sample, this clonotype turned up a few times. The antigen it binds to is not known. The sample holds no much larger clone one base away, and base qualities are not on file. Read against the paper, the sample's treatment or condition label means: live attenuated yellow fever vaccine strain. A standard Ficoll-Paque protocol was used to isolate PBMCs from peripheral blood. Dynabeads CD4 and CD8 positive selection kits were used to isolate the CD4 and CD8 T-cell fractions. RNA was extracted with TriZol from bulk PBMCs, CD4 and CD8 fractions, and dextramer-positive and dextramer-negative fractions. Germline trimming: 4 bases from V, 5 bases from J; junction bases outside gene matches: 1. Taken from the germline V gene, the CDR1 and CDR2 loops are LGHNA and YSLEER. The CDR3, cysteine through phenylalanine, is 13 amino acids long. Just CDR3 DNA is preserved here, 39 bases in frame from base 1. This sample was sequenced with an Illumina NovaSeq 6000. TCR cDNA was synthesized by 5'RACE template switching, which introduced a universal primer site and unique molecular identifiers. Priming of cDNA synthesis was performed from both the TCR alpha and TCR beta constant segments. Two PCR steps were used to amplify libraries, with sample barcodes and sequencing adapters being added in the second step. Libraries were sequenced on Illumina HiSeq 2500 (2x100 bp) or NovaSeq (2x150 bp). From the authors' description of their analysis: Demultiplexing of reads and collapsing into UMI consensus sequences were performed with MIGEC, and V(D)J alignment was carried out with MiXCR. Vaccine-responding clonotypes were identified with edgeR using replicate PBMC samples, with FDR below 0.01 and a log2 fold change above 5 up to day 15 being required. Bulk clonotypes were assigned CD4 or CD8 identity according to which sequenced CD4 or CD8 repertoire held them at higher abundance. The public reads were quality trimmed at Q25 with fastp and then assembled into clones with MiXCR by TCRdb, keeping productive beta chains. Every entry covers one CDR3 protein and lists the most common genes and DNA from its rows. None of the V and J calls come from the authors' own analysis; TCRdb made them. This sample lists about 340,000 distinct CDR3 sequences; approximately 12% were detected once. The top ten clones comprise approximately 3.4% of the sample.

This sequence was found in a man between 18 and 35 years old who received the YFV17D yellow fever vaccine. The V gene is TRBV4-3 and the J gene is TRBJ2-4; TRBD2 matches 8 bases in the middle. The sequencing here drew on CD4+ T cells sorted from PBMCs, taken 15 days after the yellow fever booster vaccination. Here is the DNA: TGCGCCAGCAGCCCCGGGGGGGAAAACATTCAGTACTTC. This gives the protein CASSPGGENIQYF.